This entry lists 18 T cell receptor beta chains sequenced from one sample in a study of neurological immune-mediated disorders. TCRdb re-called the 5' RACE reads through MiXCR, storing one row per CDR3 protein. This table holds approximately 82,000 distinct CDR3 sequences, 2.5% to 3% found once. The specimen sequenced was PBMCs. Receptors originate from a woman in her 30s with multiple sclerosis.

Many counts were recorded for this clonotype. The CDR3, as DNA: TGTGCCAGCAGTCCCGTAGTCCGCGGGAACACTGAAGCTTTCTTT. It encodes CASSPVVRGNTEAFF. J is TRBJ1-1 and V is TRBV6-2 or TRBV6-3; D is unresolved. CDR1 is MNHEY, CDR2 SVGEGT, per germline. Trimming pared 5 bases from V and 1 base from J, leaving 14 bases between. This CDR3 region has 15 residues.

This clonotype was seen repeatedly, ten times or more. This CDR3 is CASSPPSGQPQHF. DNA for the CDR3: TGCGCCAGCAGCCCCCCGTCGGGGCAGCCCCAGCATTTT. The V gene is TRBV5-1, the J gene TRBJ1-5, with no clear D. V dropped 4 bases and J dropped 7 bases, with 12 bases sitting between them. This CDR3 has 13 amino acids. Germline V gives CDR1 SGHRS, CDR2 YFSETQ.

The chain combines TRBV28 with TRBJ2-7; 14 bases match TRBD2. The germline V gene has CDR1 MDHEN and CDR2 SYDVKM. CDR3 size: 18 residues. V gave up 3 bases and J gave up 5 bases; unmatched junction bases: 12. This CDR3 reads CASSFLGPGTSGSNEQYF. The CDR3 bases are TGTGCCAGCAGTTTTTTGGGTCCCGGGACTAGCGGGAGTAACGAGCAGTACTTC.

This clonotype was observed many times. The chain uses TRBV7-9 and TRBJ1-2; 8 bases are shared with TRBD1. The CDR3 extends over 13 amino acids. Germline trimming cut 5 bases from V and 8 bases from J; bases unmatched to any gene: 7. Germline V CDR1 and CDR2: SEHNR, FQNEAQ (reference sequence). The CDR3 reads CASSPQGAWGYTF. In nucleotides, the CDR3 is TGTGCCAGCAGCCCGCAGGGGGCCTGGGGCTACACCTTC.

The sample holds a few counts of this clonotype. CDR3 amino acids: CASSLNSGQETQYF. The CDR3 nucleotides read TGCGCCAGCAGCCTGAACAGCGGTCAAGAGACCCAGTACTTC. The gene calls are TRBV5-1 and TRBJ2-5; D possibly corresponds to TRBD2 (5 bases). CDR1 and CDR2 from the germline V gene are SGHRS and YFSETQ. Trimming removed 4 bases from V and 2 bases from J, with 12 bases in between. This CDR3 is built from 14 residues.

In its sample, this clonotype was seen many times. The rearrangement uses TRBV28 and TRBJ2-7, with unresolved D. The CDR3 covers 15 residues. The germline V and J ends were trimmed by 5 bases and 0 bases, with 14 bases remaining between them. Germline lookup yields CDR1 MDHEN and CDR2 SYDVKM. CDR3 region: CASSLQKPLSYEQYF. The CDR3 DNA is TGTGCCAGCAGTCTCCAGAAGCCCCTCTCCTACGAGCAGTACTTC.

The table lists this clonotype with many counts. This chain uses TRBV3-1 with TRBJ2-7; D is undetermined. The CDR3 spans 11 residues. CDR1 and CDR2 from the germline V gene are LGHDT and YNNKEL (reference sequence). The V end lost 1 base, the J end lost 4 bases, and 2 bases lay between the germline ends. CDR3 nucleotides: TGTGCCAGCAGCCAAGGATACGAGCAGTACTTC. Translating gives CASSQGYEQYF.

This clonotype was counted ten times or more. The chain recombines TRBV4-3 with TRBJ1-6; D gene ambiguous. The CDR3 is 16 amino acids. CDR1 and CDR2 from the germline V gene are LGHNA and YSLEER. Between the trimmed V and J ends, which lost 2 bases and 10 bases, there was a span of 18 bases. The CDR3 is CASSQSYEGGGSPLHF. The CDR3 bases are TGCGCCAGCAGCCAAAGTTACGAGGGAGGAGGGTCACCCCTCCACTTT.

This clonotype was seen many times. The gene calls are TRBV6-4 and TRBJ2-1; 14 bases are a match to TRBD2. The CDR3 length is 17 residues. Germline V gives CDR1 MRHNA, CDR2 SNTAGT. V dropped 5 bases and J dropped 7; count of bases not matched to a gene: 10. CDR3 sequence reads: CASSPTLTSGRGNEQFF. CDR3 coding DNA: TGTGCCAGCAGTCCTACCCTGACTAGCGGGAGGGGTAATGAGCAGTTCTTC.

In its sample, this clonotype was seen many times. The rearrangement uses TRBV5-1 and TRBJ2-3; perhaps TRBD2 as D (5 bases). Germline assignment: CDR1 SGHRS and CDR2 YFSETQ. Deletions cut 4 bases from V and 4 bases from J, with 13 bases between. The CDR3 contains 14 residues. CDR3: CASSLGEGPDTQYF. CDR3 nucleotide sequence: TGCGCCAGCAGCCTAGGTGAGGGCCCAGATACGCAGTATTTT.

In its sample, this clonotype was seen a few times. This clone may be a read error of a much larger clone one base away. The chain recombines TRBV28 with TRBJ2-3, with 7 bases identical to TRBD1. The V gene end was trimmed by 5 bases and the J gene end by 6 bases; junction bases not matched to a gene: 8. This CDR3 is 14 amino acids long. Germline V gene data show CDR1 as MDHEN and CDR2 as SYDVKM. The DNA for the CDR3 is TGTGCCAGCAGTAGTTACACAGGGGTCGATACGCAGTATTTT. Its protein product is CASSSYTGVDTQYF.

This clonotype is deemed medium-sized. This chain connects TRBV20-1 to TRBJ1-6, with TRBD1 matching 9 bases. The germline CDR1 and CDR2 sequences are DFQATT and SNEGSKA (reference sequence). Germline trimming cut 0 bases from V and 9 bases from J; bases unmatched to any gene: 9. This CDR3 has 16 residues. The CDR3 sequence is CSARDQPGQGSSPLHF. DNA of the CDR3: TGCAGTGCTAGAGATCAACCGGGACAGGGTAGTTCACCCCTCCACTTT.

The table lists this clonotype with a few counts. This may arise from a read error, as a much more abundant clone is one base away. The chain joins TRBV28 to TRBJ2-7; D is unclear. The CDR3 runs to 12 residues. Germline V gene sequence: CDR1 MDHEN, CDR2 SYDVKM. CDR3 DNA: TGTGACAGCAGTTTGAACGTCCGCGAGCAGTACTTC. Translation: CDSSLNVREQYF. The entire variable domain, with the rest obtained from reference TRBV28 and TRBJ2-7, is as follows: DVKVTQSSRYLVKRTGEKVFLECVQDMDHENMFWYRQDPGLGLRLIYFSYDVKMKEKGDIPEGYSVSREKKERFSLILESASTNQTSMYLCDSSLNVREQYFGPGTRLTVT.

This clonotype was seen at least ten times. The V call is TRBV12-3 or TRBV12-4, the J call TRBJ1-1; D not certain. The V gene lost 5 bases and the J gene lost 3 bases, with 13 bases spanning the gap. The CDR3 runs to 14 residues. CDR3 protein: CASSPFRRDTEAFF. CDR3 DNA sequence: TGTGCCAGCAGTCCCTTTCGACGGGACACTGAAGCTTTCTTT.

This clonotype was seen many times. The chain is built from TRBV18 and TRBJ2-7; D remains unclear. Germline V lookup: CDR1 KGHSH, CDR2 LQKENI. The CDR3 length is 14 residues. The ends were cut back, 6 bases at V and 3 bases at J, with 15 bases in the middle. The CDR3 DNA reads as TGTGCCAGCTCCCAGATCGGCGCTCTCTACGAGCAGTACTTC. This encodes CASSQIGALYEQYF.

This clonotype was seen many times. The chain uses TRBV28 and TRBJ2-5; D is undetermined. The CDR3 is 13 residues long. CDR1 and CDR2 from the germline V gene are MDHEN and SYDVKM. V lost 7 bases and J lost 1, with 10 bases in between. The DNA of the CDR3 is TGTGCCAGCACCCGGAACCTCCAAGAGACCCAGTACTTC. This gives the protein CASTRNLQETQYF.

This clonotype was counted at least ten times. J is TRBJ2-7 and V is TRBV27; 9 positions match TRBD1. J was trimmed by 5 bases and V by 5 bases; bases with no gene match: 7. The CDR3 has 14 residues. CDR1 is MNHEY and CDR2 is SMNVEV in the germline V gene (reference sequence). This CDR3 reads CASSTRDRVHEQYF. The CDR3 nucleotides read TGTGCCAGCAGTACCCGGGACAGGGTCCACGAGCAGTACTTC.

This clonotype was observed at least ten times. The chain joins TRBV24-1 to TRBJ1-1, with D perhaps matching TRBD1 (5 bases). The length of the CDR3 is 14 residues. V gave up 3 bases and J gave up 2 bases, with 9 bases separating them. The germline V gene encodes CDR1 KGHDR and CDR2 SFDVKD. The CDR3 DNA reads TGTGCCACCAGTGATACGGGGCCCAACACTGAAGCTTTCTTT. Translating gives CATSDTGPNTEAFF.